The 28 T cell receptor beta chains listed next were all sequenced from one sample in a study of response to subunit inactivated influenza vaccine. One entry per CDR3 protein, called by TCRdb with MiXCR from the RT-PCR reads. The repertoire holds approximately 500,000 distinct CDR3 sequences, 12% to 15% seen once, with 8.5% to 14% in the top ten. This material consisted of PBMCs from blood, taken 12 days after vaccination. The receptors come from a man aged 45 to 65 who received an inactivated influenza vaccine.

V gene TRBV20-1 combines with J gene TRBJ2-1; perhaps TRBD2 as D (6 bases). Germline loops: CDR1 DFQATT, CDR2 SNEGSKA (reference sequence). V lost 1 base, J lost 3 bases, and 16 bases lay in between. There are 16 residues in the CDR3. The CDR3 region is CSARGGTATRYNEQFF. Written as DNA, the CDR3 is TGCAGTGCTAGAGGTGGGACTGCCACTCGCTACAATGAGCAGTTCTTC.

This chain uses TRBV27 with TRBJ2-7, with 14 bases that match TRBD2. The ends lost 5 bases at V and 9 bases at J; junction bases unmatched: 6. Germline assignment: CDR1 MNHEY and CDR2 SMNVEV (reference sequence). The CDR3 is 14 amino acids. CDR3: CASSPGLAGEVQYF. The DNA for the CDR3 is TGTGCCAGCAGTCCGGGACTAGCGGGAGAGGTGCAGTACTTC.

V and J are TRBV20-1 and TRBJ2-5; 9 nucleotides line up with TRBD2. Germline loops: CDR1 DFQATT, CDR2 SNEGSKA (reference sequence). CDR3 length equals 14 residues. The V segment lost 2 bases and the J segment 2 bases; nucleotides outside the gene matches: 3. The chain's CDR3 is CSARSSGEQETQYF. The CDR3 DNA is TGCAGTGCTAGATCTAGCGGGGAACAAGAGACCCAGTACTTC.

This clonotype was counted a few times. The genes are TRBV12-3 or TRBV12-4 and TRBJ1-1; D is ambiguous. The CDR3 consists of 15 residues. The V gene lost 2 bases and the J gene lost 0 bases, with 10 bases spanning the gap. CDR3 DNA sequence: TGTGCCAGCAGTTTACGGTCCAGTATGAACACTGAAGCTTTCTTT. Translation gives CASSLRSSMNTEAFF.

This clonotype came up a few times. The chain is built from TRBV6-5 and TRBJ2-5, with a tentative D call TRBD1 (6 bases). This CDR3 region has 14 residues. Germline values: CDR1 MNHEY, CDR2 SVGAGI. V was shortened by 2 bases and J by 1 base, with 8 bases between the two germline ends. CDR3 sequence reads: CASSYRGSQETQYF. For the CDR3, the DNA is TGTGCCAGCAGTTACAGGGGGAGCCAAGAGACCCAGTACTTC.

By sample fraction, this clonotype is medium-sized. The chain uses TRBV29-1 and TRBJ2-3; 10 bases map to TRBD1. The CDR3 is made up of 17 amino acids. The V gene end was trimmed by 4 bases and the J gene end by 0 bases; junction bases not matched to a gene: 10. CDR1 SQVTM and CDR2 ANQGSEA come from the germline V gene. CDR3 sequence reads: CSVGDRGRLSSTDTQYF. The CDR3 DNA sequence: TGCAGCGTTGGTGACAGGGGGCGTCTTTCTAGCACAGATACGCAGTATTTT.

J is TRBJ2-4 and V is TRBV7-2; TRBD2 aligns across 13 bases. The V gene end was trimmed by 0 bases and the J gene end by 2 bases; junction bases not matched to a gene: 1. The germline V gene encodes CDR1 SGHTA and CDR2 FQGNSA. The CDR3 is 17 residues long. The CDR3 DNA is TGTGCCAGCAGCTTAGCCGGGACTAGCGGGACCAAAAACATTCAGTACTTC. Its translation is CASSLAGTSGTKNIQYF.

CDR3 bases: TGTGCCAGCAGTCCCCGGGACAGGGGTTACAATGAGCAGTTCTTC. Translation gives CASSPRDRGYNEQFF. The J gene is TRBJ2-1, the V gene TRBV12-3 or TRBV12-4, with 10 bases lining up with TRBD1. The CDR3 sequence is 15 residues long. V was clipped by 5 bases and J by 4 bases; unmatched bases: 5.

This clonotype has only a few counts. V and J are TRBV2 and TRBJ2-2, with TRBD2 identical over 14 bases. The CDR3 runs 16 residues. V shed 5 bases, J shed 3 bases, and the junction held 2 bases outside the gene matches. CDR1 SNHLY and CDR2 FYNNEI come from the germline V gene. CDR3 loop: CASSKTSGGDTGELFF. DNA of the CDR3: TGTGCCAGCAGTAAGACTAGCGGGGGGGACACCGGGGAGCTGTTTTTT.

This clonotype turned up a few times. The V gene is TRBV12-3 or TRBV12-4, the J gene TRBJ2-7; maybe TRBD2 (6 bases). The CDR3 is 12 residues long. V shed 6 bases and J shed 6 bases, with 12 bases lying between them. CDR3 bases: TGTGCCAGCAGCCGCGGGACGGGCGAGCAGTACTTC. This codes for CASSRGTGEQYF.

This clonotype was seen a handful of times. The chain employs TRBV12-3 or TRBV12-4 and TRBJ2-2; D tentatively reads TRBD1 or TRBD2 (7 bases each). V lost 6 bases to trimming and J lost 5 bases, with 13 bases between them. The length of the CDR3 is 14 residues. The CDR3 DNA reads TGTGCCAGCAGACCGCAGGGGGGGACCGGGGAGCTGTTTTTT. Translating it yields CASRPQGGTGELFF.

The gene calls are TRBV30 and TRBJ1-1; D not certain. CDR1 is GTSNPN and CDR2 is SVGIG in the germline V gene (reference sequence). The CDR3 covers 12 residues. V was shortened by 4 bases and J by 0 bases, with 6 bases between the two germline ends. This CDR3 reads CAWKRVNTEAFF. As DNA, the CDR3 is TGTGCCTGGAAGAGGGTGAACACTGAAGCTTTCTTT.

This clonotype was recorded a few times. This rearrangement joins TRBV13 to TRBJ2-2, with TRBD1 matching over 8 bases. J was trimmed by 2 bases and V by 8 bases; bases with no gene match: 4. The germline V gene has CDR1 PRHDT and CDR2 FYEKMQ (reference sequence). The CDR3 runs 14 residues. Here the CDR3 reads CASAPGGNTGELFF. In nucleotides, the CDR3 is TGTGCCAGCGCCCCAGGGGGCAACACCGGGGAGCTGTTTTTT.

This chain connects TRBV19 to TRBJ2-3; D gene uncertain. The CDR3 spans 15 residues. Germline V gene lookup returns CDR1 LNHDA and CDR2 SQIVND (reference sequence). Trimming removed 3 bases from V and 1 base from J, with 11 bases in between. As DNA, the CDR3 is TGTGCCAGTAGTATGATTGGTGAGGGCACAGATACGCAGTATTTT. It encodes CASSMIGEGTDTQYF.

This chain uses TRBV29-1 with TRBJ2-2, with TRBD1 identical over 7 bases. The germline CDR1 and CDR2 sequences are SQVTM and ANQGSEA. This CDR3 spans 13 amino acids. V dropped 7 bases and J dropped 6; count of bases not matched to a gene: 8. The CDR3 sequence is CSARQGWAGELFF. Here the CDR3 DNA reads TGCAGCGCCAGACAGGGTTGGGCCGGGGAGCTGTTTTTT.

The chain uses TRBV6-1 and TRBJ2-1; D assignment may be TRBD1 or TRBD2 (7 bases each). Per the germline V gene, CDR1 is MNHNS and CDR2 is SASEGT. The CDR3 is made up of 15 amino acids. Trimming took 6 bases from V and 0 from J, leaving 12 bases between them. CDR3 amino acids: CASRGGDSSYNEQFF. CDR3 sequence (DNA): TGTGCCAGCAGGGGGGGGGACAGCTCCTACAATGAGCAGTTCTTC.

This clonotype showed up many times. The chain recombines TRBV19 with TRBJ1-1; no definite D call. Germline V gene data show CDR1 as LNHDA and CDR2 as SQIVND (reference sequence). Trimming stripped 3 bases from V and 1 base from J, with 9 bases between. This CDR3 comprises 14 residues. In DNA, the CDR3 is TGTGCCAGTAGTATGGCCGGAGGGAACACTGAAGCTTTCTTT. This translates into CASSMAGGNTEAFF.

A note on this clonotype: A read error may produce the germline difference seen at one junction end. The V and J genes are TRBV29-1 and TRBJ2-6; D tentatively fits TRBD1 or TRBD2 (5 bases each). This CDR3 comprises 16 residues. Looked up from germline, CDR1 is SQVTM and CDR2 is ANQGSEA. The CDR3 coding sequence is TGCAGCGTTACTGGGACCTACAGCTCTGGGCCCAACGTCCTGACTTTC. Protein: CSVTGTYSSGPNVLTF. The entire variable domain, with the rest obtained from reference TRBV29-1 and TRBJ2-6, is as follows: SAVISQKPSRDICQRGTSLTIQCQVDSQVTMMFWYRQQPGQSLTLIATANQGSEATYESGFVIDKFPISRPNLTFSTLTVSNMSPEDSSIYLCSVTGTYSSGPNVLTFGAGSRLTVL.

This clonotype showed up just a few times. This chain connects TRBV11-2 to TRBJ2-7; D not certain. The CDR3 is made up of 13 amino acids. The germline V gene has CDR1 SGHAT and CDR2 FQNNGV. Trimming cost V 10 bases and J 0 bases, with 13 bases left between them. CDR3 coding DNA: TGTGCCACCCGGACCCTTCGCTCCTACGAGCAGTACTTC. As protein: CATRTLRSYEQYF. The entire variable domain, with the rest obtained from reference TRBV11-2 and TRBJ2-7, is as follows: EAGVAQSPRYKIIEKRQSVAFWCNPISGHATLYWYQQILGQGPKLLIQFQNNGVVDDSQLPKDRFSAERLKGVDSTLKIQPAKLEDSAVYLCATRTLRSYEQYFGPGTRLTVT.

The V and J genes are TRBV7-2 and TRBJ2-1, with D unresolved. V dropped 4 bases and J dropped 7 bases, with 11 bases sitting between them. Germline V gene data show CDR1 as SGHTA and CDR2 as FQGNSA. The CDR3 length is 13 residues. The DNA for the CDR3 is TGTGCCAGCAGCTCGTATACAAGGAATGAGCAGTTCTTC. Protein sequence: CASSSYTRNEQFF.

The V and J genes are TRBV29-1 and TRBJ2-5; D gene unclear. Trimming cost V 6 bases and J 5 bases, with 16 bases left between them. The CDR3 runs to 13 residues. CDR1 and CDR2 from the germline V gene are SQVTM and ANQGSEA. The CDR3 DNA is TGCAGCGTCTACCAACGTCTACAGGAGACCCAGTACTTC. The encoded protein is CSVYQRLQETQYF.

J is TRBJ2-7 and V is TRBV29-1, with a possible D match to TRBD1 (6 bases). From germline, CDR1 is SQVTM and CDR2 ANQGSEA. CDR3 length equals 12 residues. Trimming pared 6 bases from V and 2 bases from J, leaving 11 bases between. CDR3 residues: CSVTGTTYEQYF. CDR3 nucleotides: TGCAGCGTGACCGGGACAACCTACGAGCAGTACTTC.

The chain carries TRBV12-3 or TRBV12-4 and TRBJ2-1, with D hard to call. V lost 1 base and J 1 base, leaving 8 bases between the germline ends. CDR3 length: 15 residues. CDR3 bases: TGTGCCAGCAGTTTAGGCAGCCATTCCTACAATGAGCAGTTCTTC. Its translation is CASSLGSHSYNEQFF.

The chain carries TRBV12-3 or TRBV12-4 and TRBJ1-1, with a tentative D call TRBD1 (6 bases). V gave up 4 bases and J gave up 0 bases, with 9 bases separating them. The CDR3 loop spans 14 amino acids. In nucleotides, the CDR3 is TGTGCCAGCAGTTGGCAGGGGATGAACACTGAAGCTTTCTTT. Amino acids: CASSWQGMNTEAFF.

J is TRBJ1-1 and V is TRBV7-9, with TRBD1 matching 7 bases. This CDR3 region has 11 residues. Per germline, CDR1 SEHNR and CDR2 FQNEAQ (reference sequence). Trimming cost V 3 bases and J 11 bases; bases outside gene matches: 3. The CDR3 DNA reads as TGTGCCAGCAGCTTGACAGGGTCGGCTTTCTTT. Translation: CASSLTGSAFF.

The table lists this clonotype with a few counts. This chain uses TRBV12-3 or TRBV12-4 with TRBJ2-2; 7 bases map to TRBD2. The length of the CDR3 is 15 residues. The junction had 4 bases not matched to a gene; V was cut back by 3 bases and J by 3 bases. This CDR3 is CASSFAGADTGELFF. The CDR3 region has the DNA TGTGCCAGCAGTTTTGCGGGAGCGGACACCGGGGAGCTGTTTTTT.

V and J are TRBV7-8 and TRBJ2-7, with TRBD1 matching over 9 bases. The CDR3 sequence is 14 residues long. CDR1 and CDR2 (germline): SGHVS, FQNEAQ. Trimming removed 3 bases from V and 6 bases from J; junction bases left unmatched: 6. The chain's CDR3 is CASSFNRGLPEQYF. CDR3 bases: TGTGCCAGCAGCTTCAACAGGGGGCTCCCCGAGCAGTACTTC.

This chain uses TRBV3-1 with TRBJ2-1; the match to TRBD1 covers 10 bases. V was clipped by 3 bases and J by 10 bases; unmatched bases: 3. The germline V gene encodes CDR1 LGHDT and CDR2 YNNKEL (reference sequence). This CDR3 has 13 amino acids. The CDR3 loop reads CASSQGQGLEQFF. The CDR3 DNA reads TGTGCCAGCAGCCAGGGACAGGGGTTGGAGCAGTTCTTC.